These T cell receptor beta chains were read from a single sample in a study of T cell changes during pregnancy in multiple sclerosis. Sequencing used immunoSEQ multiplex PCR; TCRdb keeps in-frame clones, though not all of them. This sample yields about 43,000 clones, of which around 90% are seen a single time; 1.4% belongs to the top ten. The sample comprised PBMCs (not recorded whether the cells were cultured). All receptors derive from a female donor with multiple sclerosis, enrolled in a pregnancy study. Each CDR3 is given with its conserved first and last residue. The D gene is left open where the match is weak. Rows give clone size only sometimes, using once, few, many, or a class for an expanded clone.

>TRBV28|-|TRBJ2-7|-
TGTGCCAGCAGTTCCCTAACTTACGAGCAGTACTTC
CASSSLTYEQYF
>TRBV29-1|-|TRBJ2-7|-
TGCAGCGCAAGGAGAGGGGCTACCTACGAGCAGTACTTC
CSARRGATYEQYF
>TRBV7-7|TRBD1|TRBJ2-1|-
TGTGCCAGCAGCCCGGGACAGGGGGAGATGGGTGAGCAGTTCTTC
CASSPGQGEMGEQFF
>TRBV6-1|-|TRBJ1-3|-
TGTGCCACCCATACAGTGGGAACGGGAAACACCATATATTTT
CATHTVGTGNTIYF
>TRBV5-1|-|TRBJ1-4|-
TGCGCCAGCAGCTTGTTAGGGGACACTGAAAAACTGTTTTTT
CASSLLGDTEKLFF
>TRBV5-1|-|TRBJ2-1|-
TGCGCCAGCAGCTTGGTTCTCCTCTCTGGAGGGAGGACCCACAATGAGCAGTTCTTC
CASSLVLLSGGRTHNEQFF
>TRBV28|-|TRBJ1-3|once
TGTGCCAGCAGTTTACCCGACAGGTCTGGAAACACCATATATTTT
CASSLPDRSGNTIYF
>TRBV11-1|-|TRBJ2-2|-
TGTGCCAGCAGCTTTCAGGGGGGACTAATAACCGGGGAGCTGTTTTTT
CASSFQGGLITGELFF
>TRBV5-4|TRBD2|TRBJ2-1|once
TGTGCCAGCAGCAAGTCCGGGACTAGCGGGAAATACAATGAGCAGTTCTTC
CASSKSGTSGKYNEQFF
>TRBV9|-|TRBJ2-3|-
TGTGCCAGCAGCGTGGGGGGCGGGTCTAGCACAGATACGCAGTATTTT
CASSVGGGSSTDTQYF
>TRBV6-4|-|TRBJ2-6|-
TGTGCCAGCAGTGACGACACTGGGGCCAACGTCCTGACTTTC
CASSDDTGANVLTF
>TRBV18|TRBD2|TRBJ2-7|-
TGTGCCAGCTCTCCCGATGCGACTAGCGGGAGGTACGAGCAGTACTTC
CASSPDATSGRYEQYF
>TRBV5-1|TRBD1|TRBJ2-1|-
TGCGCCAGCAGCGACGGGGACAGGGGTGGAAATGAGCAGTTCTTC
CASSDGDRGGNEQFF
>TRBV18|TRBD2|TRBJ2-5|-
TGTGCCAGCTCACAGAACACCGGGACTAGCGGAGAGACCCAGTACTTC
CASSQNTGTSGETQYF
>TRBV19|TRBD1|TRBJ1-5|-
TGTGCCAGTAGCCGTGACAGGGGGAGCAATCAGCCCCAGCATTTT
CASSRDRGSNQPQHF
>TRBV30|-|TRBJ1-5|-
TGTGCCTGGAGTGGTGATAGCAATCAGCCCCAGCATTTT
CAWSGDSNQPQHF
>TRBV7-9|TRBD1|TRBJ1-6|once
TGTGCCAGCAGCCCGATCGGGACAGGGGACAATTCACCCCTCCACTTT
CASSPIGTGDNSPLHF
>TRBV7-2|-|TRBJ1-2|-
TGTGCCAGCAGCCCCTCCTGGTCAGGGAGCGGTGGCTACACCTTC
CASSPSWSGSGGYTF
>TRBV7-2|TRBD1|TRBJ2-3|-
TGTGCCAGCAGCTTACCTATCCCTCCAGGGGGCATCACAGATACGCAGTATTTT
CASSLPIPPGGITDTQYF
>TRBV7-9|-|TRBJ2-4|-
TGTGCCAGCAGCTTCGTCTCAGGGGCCAAAAACATTCAGTACTTC
CASSFVSGAKNIQYF
>TRBV6-4|-|TRBJ2-1|-
TGTGCCAGCAGTGACAGGCTCCACAATGAGCAGTTCTTC
CASSDRLHNEQFF
>TRBV6-5|TRBD1|TRBJ1-1|-
TGTGCCAGCAGCACCGGACAGGGAGAAGCTTTCTTT
CASSTGQGEAFF
>TRBV27|-|TRBJ2-5|few
TGTGCCAGCAGTCCGGGACTCAAAGATAACCAAGAGACCCAGTACTTC
CASSPGLKDNQETQYF
>TRBV4-1|-|TRBJ2-7|-
TGCGCCAGCAGCAATTGGGGGGGCGTATCAGGGGGAGCCTACGAGCAGTACTTC
CASSNWGGVSGGAYEQYF
>TRBV5-1|-|TRBJ1-4|-
TGCGCCAGCGCAGGGGCCCCTAATGAAAAACTGTTTTTT
CASAGAPNEKLFF
>TRBV25-1|-|TRBJ2-7|-
TGTGCCAGCAGTGAATCGGGAGCGCTAACCTACGAGCAGTACTTC
CASSESGALTYEQYF
>TRBV28|-|TRBJ2-3|-
TGTGCCAGCCACACAATCAAGTCGAGCACAGATACGCAGTATTTT
CASHTIKSSTDTQYF
>TRBV6-4|TRBD1|TRBJ1-2|-
TGTGCCAGCAGTGACTTACAGGGGGATGGCTACACCTTC
CASSDLQGDGYTF
>TRBV7-9|-|TRBJ2-1|-
TGTGCCAGCAGCCCCCAGGGAAGTCGGGGACCTCGTTCAGAGCAGTTCTTC
CASSPQGSRGPRSEQFF
>TRBV4-2|TRBD1|TRBJ2-7|-
TGTGCCAGCAGCCAAGAAATTGTACAGGGGTCATACGAGCAGTACTTC
CASSQEIVQGSYEQYF
>TRBV28|-|TRBJ1-6|-
TGTGCCAGCAGTTCGGGACCAAGCTATAATTCACCCCTCCACTTT
CASSSGPSYNSPLHF
>TRBV4-2|TRBD2|TRBJ2-1|-
TGTGCCAGCAGCCAGAACACGGGACTAGCGATCAATGAGCAGTTCTTC
CASSQNTGLAINEQFF
>TRBV4-1|-|TRBJ1-1|-
TGCGCCAGCACAAACAGGGAACCGAACACTGAAGCTTTCTTT
CASTNREPNTEAFF
>TRBV28|TRBD1|TRBJ1-5|-
TGTGCCAGCAGGGGACAGTTTAGCAATCAGCCCCAGCATTTT
CASRGQFSNQPQHF
>TRBV11-2|TRBD1|TRBJ2-7|-
TGTGCCAGCAGTTTTGGACAGGGCTACGAGCAGTACTTC
CASSFGQGYEQYF
>TRBV7-9|TRBD1|TRBJ1-2|-
TGTGCCAGCAGCTTAGGCGACAGGGGTTATGGCTACACCTTC
CASSLGDRGYGYTF
>TRBV7-2|TRBD2|TRBJ2-7|-
TGTGCCAGCAGCTTGGGGCGGGAGGCTGCCTACGAGCAGTACTTC
CASSLGREAAYEQYF
>TRBV27|TRBD2|TRBJ2-3|-
TGTGCCACCCGACTAGCGGGAGTGTCAGATACGCAGTATTTT
CATRLAGVSDTQYF
>TRBV10-3|TRBD1|TRBJ1-2|-
TGTGCCATCAGTGAGTCGAAAGGGGGCGACTATGGCTACACCTTC
CAISESKGGDYGYTF
>TRBV7-7|-|TRBJ2-7|-
TGTGCTAGCAGCTTAGCTGAGGGTTCCTACGAGCAGTACTTC
CASSLAEGSYEQYF
>TRBV5-1|-|TRBJ1-1|-
TGCGCCAGCAGCTTGGGAGCCGGGGAGAACACTGAAGCTTTCTTT
CASSLGAGENTEAFF
>TRBV10-3|TRBD2|TRBJ2-5|-
TGTGCCATCAGTGAGCTAGCGGGAGGTGTGGAGACCCAGTACTTC
CAISELAGGVETQYF
>TRBV5-1|TRBD1|TRBJ2-5|-
TGCGCCAGCAGCAGGACAGGGTTGGGAGAGACCCAGTACTTC
CASSRTGLGETQYF
>TRBV7-9|-|TRBJ2-3|-
TGTGCCAGCAGCTCGAAAGGTACAGGGCAAGCAGATACGCAGTATTTT
CASSSKGTGQADTQYF
>TRBV10-1|-|TRBJ2-7|few
TGCGCCAGCAGTGAGGGGCCCCGCTCCTACGAGCAGTACTTC
CASSEGPRSYEQYF
>TRBV7-9|-|TRBJ1-5|-
TGTGCCAGCAGCCAGGACGGGACGGTCCAGCCCCAGCATTTT
CASSQDGTVQPQHF
>TRBV27|-|TRBJ2-1|-
TGTGCCAGCAGTTTTTCCCCCCCCGCAGGGATCGATGAGCAGTTCTTC
CASSFSPPAGIDEQFF
>TRBV28|-|TRBJ1-2|-
TGTGCCAGCAGTCTCAGGGTTAACTATGGCTACACCTTC
CASSLRVNYGYTF
>TRBV6-6|TRBD1|TRBJ1-1|-
TGTGCCAGCAGTCTAACAGGGGGGACTGAAGCTTTCTTT
CASSLTGGTEAFF
>TRBV7-9|-|TRBJ2-2|-
TGTGCCAGCAGCTTATTTGCCGGGGAGCTGTTTTTT
CASSLFAGELFF
>TRBV19|-|TRBJ2-4|-
TGTGCCAGTACGAACAGGGTCGAAAACATTCAGTACTTC
CASTNRVENIQYF
>TRBV9|TRBD2|TRBJ2-3|-
TGTGCCAGCAGCGCACTAGCGGGGGGTTTCACAGATACGCAGTATTTT
CASSALAGGFTDTQYF
>TRBV20-1|-|TRBJ2-1|-
TGCAGTGCTAGAGATCCCCTGATCTTC
CSARDPLIF
>TRBV4-1|-|TRBJ1-2|-
TGCGCCAGCAGCCAAGACAGGGACTATGGCTACACCTTC
CASSQDRDYGYTF